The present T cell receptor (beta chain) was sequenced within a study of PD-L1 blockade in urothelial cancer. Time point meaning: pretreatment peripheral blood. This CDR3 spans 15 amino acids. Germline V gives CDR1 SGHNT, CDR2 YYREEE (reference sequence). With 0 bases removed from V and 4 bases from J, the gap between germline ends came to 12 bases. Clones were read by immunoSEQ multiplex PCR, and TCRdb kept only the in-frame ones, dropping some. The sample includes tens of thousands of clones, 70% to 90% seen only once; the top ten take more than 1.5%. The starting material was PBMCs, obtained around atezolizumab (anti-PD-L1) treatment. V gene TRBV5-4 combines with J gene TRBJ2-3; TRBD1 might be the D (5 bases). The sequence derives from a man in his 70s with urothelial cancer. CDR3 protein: CASSLDSQGADTQYF. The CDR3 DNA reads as TGTGCCAGCAGCTTGGACTCCCAAGGGGCAGATACGCAGTATTTT.